A single sample is the source of the 24 T cell receptor beta chains below, sequenced in a study of shared T cell receptors in the human thymus. Clones were read by immunoSEQ multiplex PCR, and TCRdb kept only the in-frame ones, dropping some. This table has over 450,000 clones, around 78% appearing once. The sample was also reused in another study, on human thymus T cells.

The sample consisted of thymocytes. These receptors were obtained from a boy less than two years old with a congenital heart defect.

V is TRBV5-1 and J is TRBJ2-5, with 10 positions matching TRBD2. With 0 bases clipped from V and 5 bases from J, the junction kept 16 bases outside the gene matches. Germline lookup yields CDR1 SGHRS and CDR2 YFSETQ. This CDR3 region has 19 residues. For the CDR3, the DNA is TGCGCCAGCAGCTTGGCCTCCGCTACTTCAGCGGGAGGGATGGAGACCCAGTACTTC. It encodes CASSLASATSAGGMETQYF.

This sequence joins TRBV28 and TRBJ2-4; D gene ambiguous. V lost 5 bases to trimming and J lost 0 bases, with 11 bases between them. This CDR3 region has 15 residues. Germline CDR1 is MDHEN and CDR2 is SYDVKM. CDR3 nucleotides: TGTGCCAGCAGTCCCCGACTGCTAGCCAAAAACATTCAGTACTTC. Encoded protein: CASSPRLLAKNIQYF.

This chain links TRBV28 with TRBJ2-5; TRBD2 is a possible D gene (5 bases). Germline V gene lookup returns CDR1 MDHEN and CDR2 SYDVKM. Between the trimmed V and J ends, which lost 7 bases and 5 bases, there was a span of 11 bases. This CDR3 has 12 amino acids. The CDR3 protein is CASISRRETQYF. The CDR3 DNA reads as TGTGCCAGCATCTCGAGGAGGGAGACCCAGTACTTC.

This sequence joins TRBV5-6 and TRBJ2-3, with 10 bases identical to TRBD2. CDR1 is SGHDT and CDR2 is YYEEEE in the germline V gene. This CDR3 spans 19 amino acids. Trimming took 3 bases from V and 0 from J; bases not matched to a gene: 13. The chain's CDR3 is CASSSDGTSARISTDTQYF. CDR3 nucleotide sequence: TGTGCCAGCAGCTCCGACGGGACTAGCGCCCGAATCAGCACAGATACGCAGTATTTT.

V gene TRBV5-6 combines with J gene TRBJ2-7; 9 positions agree with TRBD1. Unmatched junction bases numbered 3, after V lost 0 bases and J lost 2 bases. In germline, CDR1 is SGHDT, CDR2 YYEEEE. The CDR3 consists of 15 residues. CDR3 DNA: TGTGCCAGCAGCTTGGCCAACAGGGGGCCCTACGAGCAGTACTTC. Translated: CASSLANRGPYEQYF.

The rearrangement uses TRBV14 and TRBJ1-4; D gene unclear. This CDR3 spans 14 amino acids. The V gene's germline CDR1 is SGHDN and CDR2 FVKESK. The ends were cut back, 1 base at V and 7 bases at J, with 10 bases in the middle. CDR3 nucleotides: TGTGCCAGCAGCCAAGGGCACCGTGGTGAAAAACTGTTTTTT. Translated: CASSQGHRGEKLFF.

The genes are TRBV4-1 and TRBJ2-1, with 9 positions matching TRBD2. Germline trimming cut 0 bases from V and 6 bases from J; bases unmatched to any gene: 9. The germline gives CDR1 MGHRA, CDR2 YSYEKL. This CDR3 region has 17 residues. The CDR3 protein is CASSQDKTGREGNEQFF. CDR3 DNA: TGCGCCAGCAGCCAAGATAAGACCGGGCGGGAGGGCAATGAGCAGTTCTTC.

This chain joins TRBV19 and TRBJ1-5; D is undetermined. This CDR3 comprises 15 residues. Trimming stripped 7 bases from V and 0 bases from J, with 13 bases between. Germline assignment: CDR1 LNHDA and CDR2 SQIVND (reference sequence). The CDR3 is CASTPGSISNQPQHF. As DNA, the CDR3 is TGTGCCAGTACCCCGGGTAGTATTAGCAATCAGCCCCAGCATTTT.

A few counts support this clone. This rearrangement joins TRBV2 to TRBJ2-7; D perhaps matches TRBD2 (7 bases). The germline gives CDR1 SNHLY, CDR2 FYNNEI. V lost 5 bases, J lost 6 bases, and 11 bases lay in between. This CDR3 region has 12 residues. The CDR3 DNA reads TGTGCCAGCAGTAGGGGGGGTGGCGAGCAGTACTTC. Protein: CASSRGGGEQYF.

Here the CDR3 DNA reads TGCGCCAGCAGCTCTAATTCCGTAGCGGGAGGGCCCGACGAGCAGTACTTC. It translates to CASSSNSVAGGPDEQYF. The chain is built from TRBV5-1 and TRBJ2-7; 11 bases match TRBD2. The length of the CDR3 is 17 residues. The V segment lost 3 bases and the J segment 5 bases; nucleotides outside the gene matches: 13. Germline CDR1 reads SGHRS; CDR2 reads YFSETQ.

The rearrangement joins TRBV6-1 to TRBJ1-5; D is ambiguous. The CDR3 covers 14 residues. Germline V gene sequence: CDR1 MNHNS, CDR2 SASEGT. The V end lost 2 bases, the J end lost 7 bases, and 12 bases lay between the germline ends. CDR3 residues: CASSEIRGTQPQHF. For the CDR3, the DNA is TGTGCCAGCAGTGAAATCCGGGGTACCCAGCCCCAGCATTTT.

The chain combines TRBV11-2 with TRBJ2-1; the match to TRBD2 covers 13 bases. Unmatched junction bases numbered 7, after V lost 5 bases and J lost 3 bases. Germline values: CDR1 SGHAT, CDR2 FQNNGV. The CDR3 extends over 17 amino acids. The CDR3 region is CASSQIRTSGSYNEQFF. The CDR3 bases are TGTGCCAGCAGCCAGATCAGGACTAGCGGGAGCTACAATGAGCAGTTCTTC.

This clone was seen once. The genes are TRBV14 and TRBJ1-3, with D maybe TRBD1 (5 bases). This CDR3 spans 14 amino acids. CDR1 SGHDN and CDR2 FVKESK come from the germline V gene. V was cut by 0 bases and J by 7 bases, with 10 bases left in between. For the CDR3, the DNA is TGTGCCAGCAGCCAAGAGGGACGGGGGAACACCATATATTTT. This sequence encodes CASSQEGRGNTIYF.

This clone was seen only once. V and J are TRBV10-3 and TRBJ1-5, with a tentative D call TRBD1 (6 bases). Germline V lookup: CDR1 ENHRY, CDR2 SYGVKD. The CDR3 sequence is 18 residues long. The V end was cut by 0 bases, the J end by 0 bases, with 15 bases between. This chain's CDR3 is CAISESNGTHDSNQPQHF. The CDR3 DNA follows: TGTGCCATCAGTGAGTCGAACGGGACACATGATAGCAATCAGCCCCAGCATTTT.

This clone has only a few counts. The rearrangement uses TRBV28 and TRBJ2-2, with D perhaps matching TRBD2 (5 bases). Germline values: CDR1 MDHEN, CDR2 SYDVKM. This CDR3 comprises 13 residues. V lost 5 bases, J lost 4 bases, and 8 bases lay in between. The DNA for the CDR3 is TGTGCCAGCAGTGAGGGTACCACCGGGGAGCTGTTTTTT. Protein: CASSEGTTGELFF.

The CDR3 protein is CAWNQGTTYEQYF. The CDR3 nucleotides read TGTGCCTGGAACCAGGGGACAACCTACGAGCAGTACTTC. The V and J genes are TRBV30 and TRBJ2-7, with D perhaps TRBD1 (6 bases). The V and J ends lost 4 bases and 2 bases respectively, with 12 bases between them. The CDR3 runs 13 residues. Germline V gene sequence: CDR1 GTSNPN, CDR2 SVGIG (reference sequence). The entire variable domain, with the rest obtained from reference TRBV30 and TRBJ2-7, is as follows: SQTIHQWPATLVQPVGSPLSLECTVEGTSNPNLYWYRQAAGRGLQLLFYSVGIGQISSEVPQNLSASRPQDRQFILSSKKLLLSDSGFYLCAWNQGTTYEQYFGPGTRLTVT.

The rearrangement uses TRBV28 and TRBJ2-7, with TRBD1 matching 12 bases. Trimming cost V 4 bases and J 6 bases; bases outside gene matches: 13. Germline V lookup: CDR1 MDHEN, CDR2 SYDVKM. The CDR3 is 17 residues long. The CDR3 protein is CASSSNRDRGRFCEQYF. For the CDR3, the DNA is TGTGCCAGCAGTTCTAACCGGGACAGGGGGCGCTTTTGCGAGCAGTACTTC.

V and J are TRBV4-3 and TRBJ2-7; 11 positions match TRBD2. CDR1 LGHNA and CDR2 YSLEER come from the germline V gene. The CDR3 sequence is 19 residues long. The V gene end was trimmed by 0 bases and the J gene end by 1 base; junction bases not matched to a gene: 11. In DNA form, the CDR3 reads TGCGCCAGCAGCCAAGATATCAAGGCAGGGACTAGCGGTTCCTACGAGCAGTACTTC. Protein product: CASSQDIKAGTSGSYEQYF.

This clone has just one count. The genes are TRBV6-1 and TRBJ1-4, with 7 bases matching TRBD1. The ends lost 4 bases at V and 7 bases at J; junction bases unmatched: 6. There are 14 residues in the CDR3. CDR1 is MNHNS, CDR2 SASEGT, per germline. This CDR3 is CASSGGTDVEKLFF. The CDR3 DNA follows: TGTGCCAGCAGTGGCGGGACAGATGTTGAAAAACTGTTTTTT.

This clone was counted only a few times. The chain recombines TRBV14 with TRBJ1-3, with D possibly TRBD1 on 5 matching bases. V lost 4 bases and J 4 bases, leaving 11 bases between the germline ends. Germline V CDR1 and CDR2: SGHDN, FVKESK. The CDR3 spans 14 residues. The CDR3 DNA reads TGTGCCAGCAGCCCCCAGGGTAGGGGAAACACCATATATTTT. It yields the protein CASSPQGRGNTIYF.

This chain links TRBV25-1 with TRBJ2-1, with 9 bases lining up with TRBD2. V trimming: 4 bases; J trimming: 8 bases; junction bases outside the gene matches: 3. From germline, CDR1 is MGHDK and CDR2 SYGVNS. CDR3 size: 13 residues. The CDR3 loop is CASSGTSDDEQFF. The CDR3 bases are TGTGCCAGCAGTGGGACTAGCGACGATGAGCAGTTCTTC.

The gene calls are TRBV19 and TRBJ2-3; possibly TRBD2 for D (6 bases). The V end lost 1 base, the J end lost 0 bases, and 11 bases lay between the germline ends. The CDR3 loop spans 16 amino acids. Germline CDR1 and CDR2: LNHDA and SQIVND (reference sequence). For the CDR3, the DNA is TGTGCCAGTAGTATAGTGAGAGGGAGGAGCACAGATACGCAGTATTTT. Translated: CASSIVRGRSTDTQYF.

This clone was recorded once. The rearrangement links TRBV28 to TRBJ2-7, with 11 bases identical to TRBD2. V was pared by 6 bases and J by 0 bases, with 16 bases of the junction left unmatched. Germline values: CDR1 MDHEN, CDR2 SYDVKM. The CDR3 extends over 19 amino acids. The DNA for the CDR3 is TGTGCCAGCAGAAGCGTCCAGGGCCCCACTAGCGGGAGCTCCTACGAGCAGTACTTC. The encoded protein is CASRSVQGPTSGSSYEQYF.

This clone was seen just once. This CDR3 reads CASSSRERGRLHTEAFF. The CDR3 DNA reads TGTGCCAGCAGCTCGCGGGAAAGGGGACGACTACACACTGAAGCTTTCTTT. The chain joins TRBV5-8 to TRBJ1-1, with a weak D call TRBD1 (5 bases). V gave up 3 bases and J gave up 3 bases, with 21 bases separating them. CDR1 is SGHTS and CDR2 is YDEGEE in the germline V gene. CDR3 length equals 17 residues.